This T cell receptor beta chain was recorded in a study of T cell clonality in common variable immunodeficiency. Measured with immunoSEQ multiplex PCR; TCRdb has only the in-frame clones, and not every one. This set yields more than 45,000 clones and no singletons; the top ten hold about 6%. The length of the CDR3 is 12 residues. Trimming pared 6 bases from V and 1 base from J, leaving 6 bases between. From germline, CDR1 is MNHEY and CDR2 SVGEGT. In this sample, this clone turned up many times. The read ends 3 residues early relative to the CDR3; the germline J gene fills the gap. This receptor was identified in a person aged 18 to 70 in good health. Input material: peripheral blood mononuclear cells. This rearrangement joins TRBV6-2 or TRBV6-3 to TRBJ1-1; no clear D gene. CDR3 protein: CASSPRNTEAFF. Incomplete CDR3 DNA: TGTGCCAGCAGCCCCCGGAACACTGAA.